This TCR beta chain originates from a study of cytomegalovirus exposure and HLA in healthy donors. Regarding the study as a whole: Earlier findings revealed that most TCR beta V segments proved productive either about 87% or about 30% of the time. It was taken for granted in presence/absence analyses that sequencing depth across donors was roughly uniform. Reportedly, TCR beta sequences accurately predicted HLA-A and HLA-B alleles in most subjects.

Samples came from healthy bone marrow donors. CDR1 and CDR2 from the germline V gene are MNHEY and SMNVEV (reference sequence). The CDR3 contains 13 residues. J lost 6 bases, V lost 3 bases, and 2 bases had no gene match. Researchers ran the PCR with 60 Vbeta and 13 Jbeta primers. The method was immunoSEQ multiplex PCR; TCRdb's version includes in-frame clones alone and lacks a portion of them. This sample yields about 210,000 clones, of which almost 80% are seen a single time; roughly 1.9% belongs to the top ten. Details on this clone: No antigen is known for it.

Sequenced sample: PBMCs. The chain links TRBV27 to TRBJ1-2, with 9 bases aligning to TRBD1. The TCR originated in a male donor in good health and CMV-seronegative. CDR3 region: CASSLGQGHGYTF. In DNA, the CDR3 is TGTGCCAGCAGTTTGGGACAGGGCCATGGCTACACCTTC.